Listed below are T cell receptor beta chains from one sample, sequenced in a study of T cell repertoires in cytomegalovirus infection. Their specific antigens are unknown. TCRdb reprocessed the reads via MiXCR and lists one record per CDR3 protein. The table has about 920,000 distinct CDR3 sequences, approximately 31% seen once. This specimen consisted of cultured CD8+ T cells from PBMCs, obtained from culture after CMV antigen stimulation. The origin of the receptors is a human donor in good health (CMV status not recorded). Some clones in this sample may be carry-over from other donors' samples. The CDR3 runs from the conserved cysteine through the conserved F or W. Fields, in order: D gene, J gene, V gene, clone size, CDR3 DNA, CDR3 protein. The D gene is left open where the match is weak. Some rows mark clone size as missing; the rest say once, few, many or name a class of expanded clone.

>NA|TRBJ2-1|TRBV6-4|few
TGTGCCAGCAGTGCTAGGGCAGGGGCCTACAATGAGCAGTTCTTC
CASSARAGAYNEQFF
>TRBD1|TRBJ2-5|TRBV27|NA
TGTGCCAGCAGCAAATCGACAGGGTATGGGTTAGAGACCCAGTACTTC
CASSKSTGYGLETQYF
>NA|TRBJ2-5|TRBV24-1|few
TGTGCCACCAGTGACCGGTCGATGGGGTGGTTCGAGACCCAGTACTTC
CATSDRSMGWFETQYF
>NA|TRBJ1-1|TRBV12-3/TRBV12-4|NA
TGTGCCAGCAGAGGACCAGCGGCTTTCTTT
CASRGPAAFF
>TRBD1|TRBJ1-3|TRBV6-2/TRBV6-3|NA
TGTGCCAACAGTGCCCTTGGGGACAGGGGGTTTCGGGGCTCTGGAAACACCATATATTTT
CANSALGDRGFRGSGNTIYF
>NA|TRBJ1-6|TRBV5-1|NA
TGCGCCAGCGCCCAGGGTAACAATTCACCCCTCCACTTT
CASAQGNNSPLHF
>NA|TRBJ1-2|TRBV7-9|NA
TGTGCCAGCAGCCCCCAGCCTAACTATGGCTACACCTTC
CASSPQPNYGYTF
>NA|TRBJ1-6|TRBV20-1|NA
TGCAGTGCTAGAGACCCGACGGAAGATAATTTACCCCTCCACTTT
CSARDPTEDNLPLHF
>NA|TRBJ2-7|TRBV19|few
TGTGCCAGTAGTGAAGATTTCGGAGAGATATACGAGCAGTACTTC
CASSEDFGEIYEQYF
>NA|TRBJ2-2|TRBV11-2|few
TGTGCCACAAAAGGGTCCGGGGAGCTGTTTTTT
CATKGSGELFF
>TRBD2|TRBJ2-3|TRBV7-9|few
TGTGCCAGCAGCGAAGGACTAGCGGGGGGCAGCACAGATACGCAGTATTTT
CASSEGLAGGSTDTQYF
>NA|TRBJ1-2|TRBV28|NA
TGTGCCAGCAGTTTCTCCGTCGGGGTGGCCTATGGCTACACCTTC
CASSFSVGVAYGYTF
>TRBD2|TRBJ2-2|TRBV29-1|few
TGCAGCGTTAGCGGGGGGAACACCGGGGAGCTGTTTTTT
CSVSGGNTGELFF
>NA|TRBJ2-5|TRBV7-9|NA
TGTGCCAGCAGCTTAGCGCTGGCGGAGTTGTACTTC
CASSLALAELYF
>NA|TRBJ2-7|TRBV7-6|many
TGTGCCAGCAGCTCCCTCAGGCCCTACGAGCAGTACTTC
CASSSLRPYEQYF
>NA|TRBJ2-2|TRBV6-5|few
TGTGCCAGCAGCCTTGAGGGGTATCCCGGGGAGCTGTTTTTT
CASSLEGYPGELFF
>NA|TRBJ2-1|TRBV19|NA
TGTGCCAGTAGTTATGGACAGTTCAATGAGCAGTTCTTC
CASSYGQFNEQFF
>TRBD1|TRBJ2-3|TRBV27|NA
TGTGCCAGCAGTTGGACAGGGGGCTCCTCCGGGACAGATACGCAGTATTTT
CASSWTGGSSGTDTQYF
>TRBD2|TRBJ2-5|TRBV5-1|NA
TGCGCCAGCAGCGCCGGACTAGCGGTCCAAGAGACCCAGTACTTC
CASSAGLAVQETQYF
>NA|TRBJ2-3|TRBV15|few
TGTGCCACCAGCAACCGGGACATCCCCACAGATACGCAGTATTTT
CATSNRDIPTDTQYF
>NA|TRBJ2-1|TRBV11-1|few
TGTGCCAGCAGCAGGTCGGGTTACAATGAGCAGTTCTTC
CASSRSGYNEQFF
>NA|TRBJ1-2|TRBV6-1|few
TGTGCCAGCAGTACCCCGGCAGGGAGCATGGGCTACACCTTC
CASSTPAGSMGYTF
>NA|TRBJ2-7|TRBV13|few
TGTGCCAGCAACCACGGAGGGGCCTACGAGCAGTACTTC
CASNHGGAYEQYF
>TRBD1|TRBJ1-2|TRBV2|NA
TGTGCCAAGGACAGGGAAGCTAACTATGGCTACACCTTC
CAKDREANYGYTF
>NA|TRBJ1-1|TRBV28|many
TGTGCCAGCAGTTTATGGGCAGACATGAACACTGAAGCTTTCTTT
CASSLWADMNTEAFF
>TRBD1|TRBJ2-3|TRBV20-1|NA
TGCAGTGCTAGAGATTTACAGGGACAGGGGATCACAGATACGCAGTATTTT
CSARDLQGQGITDTQYF
>NA|TRBJ1-5|TRBV4-1|NA
TGCGCCAGCAGCGCCGGACCGAGTAGCAATCAGCCCCAGCATTTT
CASSAGPSSNQPQHF
>TRBD2|TRBJ2-5|TRBV7-6|many
TGTGCCAGCAGCTTAGAATGGGAGGGGGAGACCCAGTACTTC
CASSLEWEGETQYF
>NA|TRBJ2-2|TRBV29-1|NA
TGCAGCGTTCTGGGAGCCGGGGAGCTGTTTTTT
CSVLGAGELFF
>NA|TRBJ2-5|TRBV9|NA
TGTGCCAGCAGCGTAGGGGATGGCGGGACAACGTCGGGGGCCCAGTACTTC
CASSVGDGGTTSGAQYF
>TRBD2|TRBJ2-3|TRBV12-3/TRBV12-4|NA
TGTGTCAGCAGTTGGGAGGCGGGGGCAGATACGCAGTATTTT
CVSSWEAGADTQYF
>NA|TRBJ2-2|TRBV7-9|many
TGTGCCAGCAGCCCCGGGACCACGAACACCGGGGAGCTGTTTTTT
CASSPGTTNTGELFF
>NA|TRBJ1-4|TRBV12-3/TRBV12-4|many
TGTGCCAGTCAAAGTGAAATTGAAAAACTGTTTTTT
CASQSEIEKLFF
>TRBD1|TRBJ2-1|TRBV7-4|few
TGTGCCAGCAGCGCAGACAGGGGGCCCCCCGGGGAGCAGTTCTTC
CASSADRGPPGEQFF
>NA|TRBJ1-3|TRBV2|NA
TGTGCCAGCAGTGAATTGGTCCCTTCGCCGAGCTCTGGAAACACCATATATTTT
CASSELVPSPSSGNTIYF
>TRBD2|TRBJ2-7|TRBV6-1|NA
TGTGCCAGCAGTGACCTCACTAGCGGAGTTACCTACGAGCAGTACTTC
CASSDLTSGVTYEQYF
>TRBD1|TRBJ2-2|TRBV28|medium-sized
TGTGCCAGCAGTTTTTCTCGGGACAGGGGACTTACCGGGGAGCTGTTTTTT
CASSFSRDRGLTGELFF
>NA|TRBJ1-2|TRBV19|NA
TGTGCCAGTAGTCGGGCCGCTGACACTAACTATGGCTACACCTTC
CASSRAADTNYGYTF
>NA|TRBJ1-6|TRBV28|few
TGTGCCAGCAGTTTTTCTTTGAGCAGACCCCTCCACTTT
CASSFSLSRPLHF
>TRBD2|TRBJ2-1|TRBV19|few
TGTGCCAGTAGTATAGTTATTAGGACTAGCGGGGATGAGCAGTTCTTC
CASSIVIRTSGDEQFF
>TRBD1|TRBJ2-3|TRBV7-2|NA
TGTGCCAGCAGCTTAACGGGACAGGGCCTTCATGATACGCAGTATTTT
CASSLTGQGLHDTQYF
>NA|TRBJ2-3|TRBV15|NA
TGTGCCACCAGCAGAGCGGGGCCCCCCCCCACAGATACGCAGTATTTT
CATSRAGPPPTDTQYF
>NA|TRBJ2-5|TRBV10-3|NA
TGTGCCATCAGTGAGCCAGTAGGGGGGCCCAAAGAGACCCAGTACTTC
CAISEPVGGPKETQYF
>TRBD1|TRBJ1-4|TRBV12-3/TRBV12-4|NA
TGTGCCAGCAGCGCACAGGGGTTATCTAATGAAAAACTGTTTTTT
CASSAQGLSNEKLFF
>TRBD1|TRBJ1-3|TRBV12-5|NA
TGTGCTAGCCGGGACAGGGACTTTTCTGGAAACACCATATATTTT
CASRDRDFSGNTIYF
>TRBD2|TRBJ2-5|TRBV5-5|NA
TGTGCCAGCTTCCCCGGACTAGTTCACCAAGAGACCCAGTACTTC
CASFPGLVHQETQYF
>TRBD1|TRBJ1-1|TRBV7-9|NA
TGTGCCAGCAGCTTGATGCAGGGGGCGCGAACTGAAGCTTTCTTT
CASSLMQGARTEAFF
>NA|TRBJ1-4|TRBV19|NA
TGTGTCAGTAGCACGACAGGTCATAATGAAAAACTATTTTTT
CVSSTTGHNEKLFF
>NA|TRBJ2-2|TRBV24-1|NA
TGTGCCACCAGTGATTCGACAGCCGCCAACACCGGGGAGCTGTTTTTT
CATSDSTAANTGELFF
>NA|TRBJ2-7|TRBV6-6|NA
TGTGCCAGCACAGTGAGGGCGGACAGATTCTACGAGCAGTACTTC
CASTVRADRFYEQYF
>TRBD1|TRBJ1-4|TRBV19|NA
TGTGCCAGTACTCTCGGACAGGTTAATGAAAAACTGTTTTTT
CASTLGQVNEKLFF
>NA|TRBJ2-2|TRBV4-2|few
TGTGCCAGCAGCCAAGCGGTAGGCGGGGACCGCCCCGGGGAGCTGTTTTTT
CASSQAVGGDRPGELFF
>NA|TRBJ1-2|TRBV19|NA
TGTGCCAGTAGTACGGGCTGGGTCTATGGCTACACCTTC
CASSTGWVYGYTF